This TCR beta chain is drawn from a study of control samples from healthy donors and cancer patients. Germline values: CDR1 SGDLS, CDR2 YYNGEE. The CDR3 has 14 residues. The V gene lost 4 bases and the J gene lost 6 bases, with 14 bases spanning the gap. The data were produced by immunoSEQ multiplex PCR, yet TCRdb's version contains in-frame clones alone and is incomplete. Of 90,000 to 100,000 clones in the sample, about four fifths were seen once. Material: PBMCs. This clonotype was sampled from a man between 65 and 80 years old with lung cancer. The gene calls are TRBV9 and TRBJ2-1, with D possibly being TRBD1 (6 bases). The CDR3 loop is CASSLRTGSNEQFF. DNA for the CDR3: TGTGCCAGCAGCCTTCGAACAGGGAGCAATGAGCAGTTCTTC.